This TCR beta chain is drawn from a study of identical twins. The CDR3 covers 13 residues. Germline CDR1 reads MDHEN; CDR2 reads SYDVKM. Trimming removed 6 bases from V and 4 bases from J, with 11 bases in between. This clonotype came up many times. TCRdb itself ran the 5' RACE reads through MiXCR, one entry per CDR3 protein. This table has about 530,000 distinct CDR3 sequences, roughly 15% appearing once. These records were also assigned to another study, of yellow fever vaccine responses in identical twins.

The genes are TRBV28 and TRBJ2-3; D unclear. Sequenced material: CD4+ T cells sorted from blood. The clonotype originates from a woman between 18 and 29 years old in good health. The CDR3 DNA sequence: TGTGCCAGCAGCCCCCTAGTTGCAGATACGCAGTATTTT. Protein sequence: CASSPLVADTQYF.